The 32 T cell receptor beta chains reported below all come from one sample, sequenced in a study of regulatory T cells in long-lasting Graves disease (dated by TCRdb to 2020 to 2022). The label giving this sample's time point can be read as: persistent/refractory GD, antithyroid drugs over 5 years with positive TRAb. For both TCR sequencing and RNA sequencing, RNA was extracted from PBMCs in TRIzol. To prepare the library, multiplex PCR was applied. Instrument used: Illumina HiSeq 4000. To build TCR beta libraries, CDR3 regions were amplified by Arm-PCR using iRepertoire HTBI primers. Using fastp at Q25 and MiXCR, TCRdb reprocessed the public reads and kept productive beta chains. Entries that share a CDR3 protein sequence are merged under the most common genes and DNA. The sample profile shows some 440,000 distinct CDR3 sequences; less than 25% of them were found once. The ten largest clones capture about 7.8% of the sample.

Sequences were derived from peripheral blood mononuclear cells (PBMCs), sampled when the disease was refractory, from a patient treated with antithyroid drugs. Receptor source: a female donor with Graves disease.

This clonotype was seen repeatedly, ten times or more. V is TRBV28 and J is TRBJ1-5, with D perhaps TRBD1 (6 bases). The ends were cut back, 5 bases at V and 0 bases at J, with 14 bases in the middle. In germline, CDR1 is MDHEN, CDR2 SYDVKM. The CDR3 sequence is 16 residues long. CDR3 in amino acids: CASSPAGQPSNQPQHF. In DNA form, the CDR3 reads TGTGCCAGCAGTCCGGCAGGACAGCCTAGCAATCAGCCCCAGCATTTT.

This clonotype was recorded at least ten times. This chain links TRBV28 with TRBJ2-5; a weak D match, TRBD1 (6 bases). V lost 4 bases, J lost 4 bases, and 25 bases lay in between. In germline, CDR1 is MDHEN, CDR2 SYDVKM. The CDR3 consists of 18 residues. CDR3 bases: TGTGCCAGCAGTTCCTACATCTCGGGGACAATGGAGGTAGAGACCCAGTACTTC. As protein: CASSSYISGTMEVETQYF.

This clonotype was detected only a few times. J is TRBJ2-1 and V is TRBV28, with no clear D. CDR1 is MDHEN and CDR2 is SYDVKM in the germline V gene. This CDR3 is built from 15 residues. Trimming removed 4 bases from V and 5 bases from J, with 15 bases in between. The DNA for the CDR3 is TGTGCCAGCAGTTCGACTCCCGGGTTGGACAATGAGCAGTTCTTC. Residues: CASSSTPGLDNEQFF. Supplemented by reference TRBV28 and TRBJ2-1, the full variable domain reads DVKVTQSSRYLVKRTGEKVFLECVQDMDHENMFWYRQDPGLGLRLIYFSYDVKMKEKGDIPEGYSVSREKKERFSLILESASTNQTSMYLCASSSTPGLDNEQFFGPGTRLTVL.

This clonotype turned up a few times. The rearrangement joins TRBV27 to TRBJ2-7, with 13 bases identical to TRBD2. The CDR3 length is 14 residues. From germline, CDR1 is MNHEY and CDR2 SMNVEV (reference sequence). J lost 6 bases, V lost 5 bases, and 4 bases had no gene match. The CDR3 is CASSIGLAGAEQYF. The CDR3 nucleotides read TGTGCCAGCAGTATAGGACTAGCGGGAGCCGAGCAGTACTTC.

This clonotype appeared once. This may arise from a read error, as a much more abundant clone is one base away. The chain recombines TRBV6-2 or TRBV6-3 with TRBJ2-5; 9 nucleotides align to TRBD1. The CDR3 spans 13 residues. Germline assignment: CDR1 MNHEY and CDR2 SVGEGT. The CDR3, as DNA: TGTGACACATCCGGGACAGGGCAAGAGACCCAGTACTTC. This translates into CDTSGTGQETQYF.

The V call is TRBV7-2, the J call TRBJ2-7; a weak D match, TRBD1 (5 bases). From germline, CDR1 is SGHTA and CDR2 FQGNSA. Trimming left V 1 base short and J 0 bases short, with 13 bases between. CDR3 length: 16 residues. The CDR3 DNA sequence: TGTGCCAGCAGCTTAGTCCCAGGGCCATCCTCCTACGAGCAGTACTTC. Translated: CASSLVPGPSSYEQYF.

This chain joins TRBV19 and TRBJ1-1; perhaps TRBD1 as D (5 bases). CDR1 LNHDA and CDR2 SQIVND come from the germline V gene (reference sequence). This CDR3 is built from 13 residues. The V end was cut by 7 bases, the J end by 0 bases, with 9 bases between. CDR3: CASKGAVNTEAFF. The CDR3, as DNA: TGTGCCAGTAAAGGGGCAGTGAACACTGAAGCTTTCTTT.

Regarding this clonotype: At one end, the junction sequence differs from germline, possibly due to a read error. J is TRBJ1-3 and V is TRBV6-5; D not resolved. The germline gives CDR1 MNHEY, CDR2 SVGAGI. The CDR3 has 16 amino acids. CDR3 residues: CASSYSTESSGNTIHF. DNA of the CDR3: TGTGCCAGCAGTTACTCGACGGAAAGCTCTGGAAACACCATACATTTT.

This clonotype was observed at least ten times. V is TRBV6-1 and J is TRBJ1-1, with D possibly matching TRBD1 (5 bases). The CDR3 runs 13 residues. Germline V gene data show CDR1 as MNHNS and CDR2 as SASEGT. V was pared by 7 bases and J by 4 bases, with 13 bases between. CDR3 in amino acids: CASTRTGGTEAFF. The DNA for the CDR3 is TGTGCCAGCACCAGGACTGGGGGCACTGAAGCTTTCTTT.

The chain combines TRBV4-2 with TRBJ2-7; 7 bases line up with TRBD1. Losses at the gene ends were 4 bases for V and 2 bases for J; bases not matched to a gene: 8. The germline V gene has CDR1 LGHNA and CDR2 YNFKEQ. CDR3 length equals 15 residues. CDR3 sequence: CASSPRTGVTYEQYF. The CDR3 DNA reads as TGTGCCAGCAGCCCGCGGACAGGCGTGACCTACGAGCAGTACTTC.

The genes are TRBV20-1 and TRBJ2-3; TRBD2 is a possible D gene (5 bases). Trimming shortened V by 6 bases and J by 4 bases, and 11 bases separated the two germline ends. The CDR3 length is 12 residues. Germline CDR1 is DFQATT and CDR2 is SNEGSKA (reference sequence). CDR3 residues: CSAKEAADTQYF. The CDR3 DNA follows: TGCAGTGCAAAGGAGGCGGCAGATACGCAGTATTTT.

DNA for the CDR3: TGTGCCAGCAGCTTAGGTGTCGGGGGGAGGTCCACCGGGGAGCTGTTTTTT. Its translation: CASSLGVGGRSTGELFF. This chain joins TRBV7-3 and TRBJ2-2; 7 bases match TRBD2. The CDR3 runs to 17 residues. CDR1 and CDR2 (germline): SGHTA, FQGTGA. The junction had 10 bases not matched to a gene; V was cut back by 2 bases and J by 4 bases. Supplemented by reference TRBV7-3 and TRBJ2-2, the full variable domain reads GAGVSQTPSNKVTEKGKYVELRCDPISGHTALYWYRQSLGQGPEFLIYFQGTGAADDSGLPNDRFFAVRPEGSVSTLKIQRTERGDSAVYLCASSLGVGGRSTGELFFGEGSRLTVL.

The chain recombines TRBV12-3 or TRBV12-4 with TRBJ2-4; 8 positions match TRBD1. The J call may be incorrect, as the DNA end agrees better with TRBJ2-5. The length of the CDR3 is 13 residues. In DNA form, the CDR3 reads TGTGCCAGCAGTTCAGACAGGGGTGCGACCCAGTACTTC. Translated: CASSSDRGATQYF.

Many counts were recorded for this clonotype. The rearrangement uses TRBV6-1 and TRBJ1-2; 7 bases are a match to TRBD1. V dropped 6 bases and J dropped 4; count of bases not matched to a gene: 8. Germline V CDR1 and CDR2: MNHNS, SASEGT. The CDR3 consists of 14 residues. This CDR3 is CASRPEGTVYGYTF. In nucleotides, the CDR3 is TGTGCCAGCAGGCCGGAGGGGACAGTCTATGGCTACACCTTC.

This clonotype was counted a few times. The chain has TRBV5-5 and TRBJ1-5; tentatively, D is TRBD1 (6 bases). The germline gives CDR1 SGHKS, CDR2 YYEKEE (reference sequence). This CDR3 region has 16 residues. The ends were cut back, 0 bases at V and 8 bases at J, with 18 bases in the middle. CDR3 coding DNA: TGTGCCAGCAGCTTGGAGGGGGGGCGGGTAAGGAAGCCCCAGCATTTT. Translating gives CASSLEGGRVRKPQHF.

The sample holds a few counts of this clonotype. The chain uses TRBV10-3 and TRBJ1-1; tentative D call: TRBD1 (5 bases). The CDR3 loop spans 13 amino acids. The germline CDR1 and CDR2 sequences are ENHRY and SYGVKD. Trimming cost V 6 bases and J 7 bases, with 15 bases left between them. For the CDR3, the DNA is TGTGCCATCAGGCGCCGGGACGACTATGAAGCTTTCTTT. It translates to CAIRRRDDYEAFF.

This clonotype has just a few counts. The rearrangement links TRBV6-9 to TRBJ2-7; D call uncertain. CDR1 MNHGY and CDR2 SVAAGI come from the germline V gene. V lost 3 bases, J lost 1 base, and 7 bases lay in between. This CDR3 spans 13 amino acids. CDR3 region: CASSYTVSYEQYF. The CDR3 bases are TGTGCCAGCAGTTACACAGTTTCCTACGAGCAGTACTTC.

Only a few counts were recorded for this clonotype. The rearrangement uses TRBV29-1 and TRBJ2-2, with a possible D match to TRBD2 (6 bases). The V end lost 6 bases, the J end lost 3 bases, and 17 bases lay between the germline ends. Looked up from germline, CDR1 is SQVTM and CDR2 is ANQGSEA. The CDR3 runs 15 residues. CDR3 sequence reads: CSVVPGVGYTGELFF. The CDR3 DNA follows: TGCAGCGTAGTACCGGGAGTGGGATACACCGGGGAGCTGTTTTTT.

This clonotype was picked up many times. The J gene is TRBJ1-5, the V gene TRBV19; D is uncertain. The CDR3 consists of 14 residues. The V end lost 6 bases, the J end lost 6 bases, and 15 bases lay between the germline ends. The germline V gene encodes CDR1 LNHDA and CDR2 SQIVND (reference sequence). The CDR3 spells CASSPTDVAQPQHF. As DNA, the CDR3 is TGTGCCAGTAGCCCAACAGACGTTGCTCAGCCCCAGCATTTT. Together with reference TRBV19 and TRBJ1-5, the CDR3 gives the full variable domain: DGGITQSPKYLFRKEGQNVTLSCEQNLNHDAMYWYRQDPGQGLRLIYYSQIVNDFQKGDIAEGYSVSREKKESFPLTVTSAQKNPTAFYLCASSPTDVAQPQHFGDGTRLSIL.

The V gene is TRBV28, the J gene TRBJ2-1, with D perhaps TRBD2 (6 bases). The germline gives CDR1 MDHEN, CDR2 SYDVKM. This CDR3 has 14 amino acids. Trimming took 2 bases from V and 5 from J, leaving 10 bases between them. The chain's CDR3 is CASSLRGRNNEQFF. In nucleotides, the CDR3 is TGTGCCAGCAGTTTACGGGGGAGGAACAATGAGCAGTTCTTC.

The CDR3 DNA sequence: TGTGCCAGCAGCTTGGGATGGGGATGGACTGAAGCTTTCTTT. Its translation is CASSLGWGWTEAFF. This chain connects TRBV5-5 to TRBJ1-1, with D unresolved. This CDR3 has 14 amino acids. CDR1 SGHKS and CDR2 YYEKEE come from the germline V gene (reference sequence). Trimming cost V 0 bases and J 5 bases, with 11 bases left between them. The variable domain in full, completed from reference TRBV5-5 and TRBJ1-1, reads DAGVTQSPTHLIKTRGQQVTLRCSPISGHKSVSWYQQVLGQGPQFIFQYYEKEERGRGNFPDRFSARQFPNYSSELNVNALLLGDSALYLCASSLGWGWTEAFFGQGTRLTVV.

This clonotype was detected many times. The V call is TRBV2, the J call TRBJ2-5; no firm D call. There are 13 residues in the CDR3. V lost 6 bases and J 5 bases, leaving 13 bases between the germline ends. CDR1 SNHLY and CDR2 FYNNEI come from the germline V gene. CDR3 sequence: CASSYRLTETQYF. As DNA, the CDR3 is TGTGCCAGCAGCTATCGATTAACTGAGACCCAGTACTTC. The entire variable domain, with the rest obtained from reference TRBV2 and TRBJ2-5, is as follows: EPEVTQTPSHQVTQMGQEVILRCVPISNHLYFYWYRQILGQKVEFLVSFYNNEISEKSEIFDDQFSVERPDGSNFTLKIRSTKLEDSAMYFCASSYRLTETQYFGPGTRLLVL.

The CDR3 coding sequence is TGCAGCGTTGCCCCAGGGGCGCAGTACGAGCAGTACTTC. Translated, it gives CSVAPGAQYEQYF. The chain uses TRBV29-1 and TRBJ2-7, with D perhaps TRBD1 (6 bases). With 4 bases removed from V and 4 bases from J, the gap between germline ends came to 14 bases. Per germline, CDR1 SQVTM and CDR2 ANQGSEA. The CDR3 loop spans 13 amino acids.

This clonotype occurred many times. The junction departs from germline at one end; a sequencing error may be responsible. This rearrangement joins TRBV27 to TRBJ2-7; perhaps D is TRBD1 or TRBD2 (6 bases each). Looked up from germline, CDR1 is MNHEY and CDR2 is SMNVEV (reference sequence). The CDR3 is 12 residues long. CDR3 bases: TGTGCCAGCTCCTCCCCCGGAGGGACACGGAACTTC. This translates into CASSSPGGTRNF.

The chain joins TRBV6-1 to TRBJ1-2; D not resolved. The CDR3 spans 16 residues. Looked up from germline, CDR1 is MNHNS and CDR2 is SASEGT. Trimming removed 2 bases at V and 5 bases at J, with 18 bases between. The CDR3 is CASSELDAGRFYGYTF. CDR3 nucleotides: TGTGCCAGCAGTGAATTGGATGCGGGGAGGTTTTATGGCTACACCTTC.

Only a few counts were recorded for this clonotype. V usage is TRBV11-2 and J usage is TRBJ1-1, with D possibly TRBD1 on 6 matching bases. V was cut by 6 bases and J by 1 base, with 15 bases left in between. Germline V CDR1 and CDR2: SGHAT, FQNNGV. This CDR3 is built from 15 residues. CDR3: CASSKGWGRNTEAFF. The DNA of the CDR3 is TGTGCCAGCAGTAAAGGTTGGGGGCGGAACACTGAAGCTTTCTTT.

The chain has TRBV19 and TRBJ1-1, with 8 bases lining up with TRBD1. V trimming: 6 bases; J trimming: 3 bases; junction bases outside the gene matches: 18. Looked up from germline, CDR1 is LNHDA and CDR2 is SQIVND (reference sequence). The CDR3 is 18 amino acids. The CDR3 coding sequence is TGTGCCAGTAGCTGGGGGACAGGTCCCAAGAGGGGAGACACTGAAGCTTTCTTT. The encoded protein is CASSWGTGPKRGDTEAFF.

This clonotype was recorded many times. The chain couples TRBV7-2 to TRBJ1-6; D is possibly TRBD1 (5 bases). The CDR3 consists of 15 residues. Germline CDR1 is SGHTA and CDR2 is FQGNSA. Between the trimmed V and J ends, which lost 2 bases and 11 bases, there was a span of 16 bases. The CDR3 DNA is TGTGCCAGCAGCTTACGCGGGGCCCCGGGGACACCCCTCCACTTT. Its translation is CASSLRGAPGTPLHF. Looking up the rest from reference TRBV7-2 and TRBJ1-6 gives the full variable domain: GAGVSQSPSNKVTEKGKDVELRCDPISGHTALYWYRQSLGQGLEFLIYFQGNSAPDKSGLPSDRFSAERTGGSVSTLTIQRTQQEDSAVYLCASSLRGAPGTPLHFGNGTRLTVT.

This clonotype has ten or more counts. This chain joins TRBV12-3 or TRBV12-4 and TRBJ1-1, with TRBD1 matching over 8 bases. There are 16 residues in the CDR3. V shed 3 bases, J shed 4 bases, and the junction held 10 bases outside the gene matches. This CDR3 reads CASSFTGGWSPTEAFF. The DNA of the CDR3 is TGTGCCAGCAGTTTCACAGGGGGTTGGTCTCCCACTGAAGCTTTCTTT.

CDR3 amino acids: CASKRTSGSDEQFF. CDR3 sequence (DNA): TGTGCCAGCAAGAGGACTAGCGGGAGTGATGAGCAGTTCTTC. The J gene is TRBJ2-1, the V gene TRBV2, with TRBD2 matching over 13 bases. CDR3 length: 14 amino acids. With V trimmed by 7 bases and J by 8 bases, 5 bases remained unmatched. The germline V gene encodes CDR1 SNHLY and CDR2 FYNNEI.

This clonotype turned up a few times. The CDR3 reads CASRGQATVAQYF. In nucleotides, the CDR3 is TGTGCCAGTCGCGGACAGGCTACAGTGGCCCAGTACTTC. This rearrangement joins TRBV19 to TRBJ2-5, with 7 bases fitting TRBD1. The length of the CDR3 is 13 residues. Germline V gives CDR1 LNHDA, CDR2 SQIVND (reference sequence). V was clipped by 8 bases and J by 9 bases; unmatched bases: 12. Looking up the rest from reference TRBV19 and TRBJ2-5 gives the full variable domain: DGGITQSPKYLFRKEGQNVTLSCEQNLNHDAMYWYRQDPGQGLRLIYYSQIVNDFQKGDIAEGYSVSREKKESFPLTVTSAQKNPTAFYLCASRGQATVAQYFGPGTRLLVL.

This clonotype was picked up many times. CDR3 sequence reads: CASSLTGLLSNQPQHF. For the CDR3, the DNA is TGTGCCAGCAGTTTAACAGGCTTGCTGAGCAATCAGCCCCAGCATTTT. V gene TRBV28 combines with J gene TRBJ1-5; tentative D call: TRBD1 (5 bases). V shed 2 bases and J shed 1 base, with 12 bases lying between them. Germline CDR1 is MDHEN and CDR2 is SYDVKM. This CDR3 region has 16 residues.